Listed here are 2 T cell receptor beta chains from one sample, sequenced in a study of blood T cell repertoires in COVID-19. TCRdb's table, derived via immunoSEQ multiplex PCR, lists solely in-frame clones and lacks some. The sample holds just under 100,000 clones; roughly 84% are singletons and the top ten take 10% to 15%. The material sequenced was peripheral blood. The source of these receptors is a woman between 55 and 75 years old in a cohort sampled during active or convalescent COVID-19.

This sequence joins TRBV6-4 and TRBJ1-2, with D perhaps TRBD1 (5 bases). The CDR3 runs to 12 residues. The germline V and J ends were trimmed by 2 bases and 7 bases, with 8 bases remaining between them. Germline V CDR1 and CDR2: MRHNA, SNTAGT. The CDR3 DNA sequence: TGTGCCAGCAGTGACCAGGGATTTGGCTACACCTTC. Its protein is CASSDQGFGYTF.

V gene TRBV19 combines with J gene TRBJ2-1; a possible D gene is TRBD1 (5 bases). Germline loops: CDR1 LNHDA, CDR2 SQIVND (reference sequence). The germline V and J ends were trimmed by 6 bases and 3 bases, with 9 bases remaining between them. The CDR3 totals 13 residues. The CDR3 sequence is CASSRANYNEQFF. CDR3 bases: TGTGCCAGTAGCAGGGCAAACTACAATGAGCAGTTCTTC.